The entry that follows covers one T cell receptor (beta chain) sequence. The antigen remains unidentified. The entry originates in a study of cytomegalovirus exposure and HLA in healthy donors. Study outcomes and limitations: TCR beta sequences numbering 15,000 to 20,000 were associated with HLA alleles at 0.05 false discovery rate in a later analysis. The HLA-A and HLA-B alleles of most subjects were reportedly predicted accurately from TCR beta sequences.

Both 60 Vbeta primers and 13 Jbeta primers went into the PCR. Sequencing used immunoSEQ multiplex PCR; TCRdb keeps in-frame clones, though not all of them. The sample shows about 120,000 clones, more than 65% of them seen only once. Germline V gene sequence: CDR1 LGHNA, CDR2 YNFKEQ. J gave up 8 bases and V 4 bases, and 8 bases lay outside the gene matches. The CDR3 sequence is 15 residues long. Unrecorded immune exposure was likely among donors, who were nominally healthy when sampled. The rearrangement uses TRBV4-2 and TRBJ1-4, with 9 bases fitting TRBD1. The specimen sequenced was PBMCs. This clonotype was obtained from a man aged 30 to 39 in good health and CMV-seropositive. The CDR3 loop is CASSPAGTGNEKLFF. The CDR3 coding sequence is TGTGCCAGCAGCCCCGCCGGGACAGGGAACGAAAAACTGTTTTTT.